This T cell receptor beta chain originates from a study of T-cell reconstitution after alpha-beta-depleted transplantation in children. Notes on the study in general: Roughly two months post-transplant, alpha-beta T cells reportedly originated from several hundred graft clones that had expanded. T-cell counts and diversity at one year post-transplant came mainly from newly produced T cells.

Germline CDR1 MDHEN, CDR2 SYDVKM. V was trimmed by 5 bases and J by 6 bases, leaving 8 bases between them. CDR3 size: 11 residues. This clonotype was seen at least ten times. Antigen specificity is unknown. Unique molecular identifiers were used in preparing the TCRbeta library. TCRdb processed the PCR reads anew with MiXCR; each CDR3 protein has one entry. The table lists 130,000 to 150,000 distinct CDR3 sequences, about 9% of them singletons. The V and J genes are TRBV28 and TRBJ2-7; D remains ambiguous. The clonotype was recovered from a female patient between 2 and 15 years old who had a stem cell transplant for congenital amegakaryocytic thrombocytopenia, so the T cells may come from the graft donor. The specimen comprised PBMCs, mostly from graft donor cells, sampled 180 days after TCRalphabeta/CD19-depleted stem cell transplant. CDR3: CASSPSGEQYF. The CDR3 nucleotides are TGTGCCAGCAGTCCGTCAGGCGAGCAGTACTTC.